This T cell receptor beta chain was profiled in a study of technical replicates of blood from several donors. The CDR3 contains 13 residues. CDR1 SEHNR and CDR2 FQNEAQ come from the germline V gene (reference sequence). V was shortened by 1 base and J by 13 bases, with 16 bases between the two germline ends. Sequencing used immunoSEQ multiplex PCR; TCRdb keeps in-frame clones, though not all of them. The repertoire consists of around 50,000 clones, with around 95% occurring once and the leading ten covering about 0.41%. The sample taken for sequencing was T cells isolated from PBMCs. The sequence came from a human donor in good health. The chain employs TRBV7-9 and TRBJ1-1; TRBD1 is a possible D gene (6 bases). The CDR3 loop reads CASSLVGQPGVFF. The CDR3 nucleotides are TGTGCCAGCAGCTTAGTCGGACAGCCCGGGGTTTTCTTT.